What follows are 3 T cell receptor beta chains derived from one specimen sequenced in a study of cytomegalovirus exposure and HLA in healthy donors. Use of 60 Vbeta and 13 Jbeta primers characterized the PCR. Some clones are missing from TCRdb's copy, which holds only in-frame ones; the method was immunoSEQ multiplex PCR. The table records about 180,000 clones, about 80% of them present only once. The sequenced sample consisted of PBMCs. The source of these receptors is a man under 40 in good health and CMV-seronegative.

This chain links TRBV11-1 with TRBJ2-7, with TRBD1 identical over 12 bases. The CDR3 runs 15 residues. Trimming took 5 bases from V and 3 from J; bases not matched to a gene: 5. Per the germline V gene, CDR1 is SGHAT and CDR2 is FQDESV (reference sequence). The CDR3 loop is CASSPGQGALYEQYF. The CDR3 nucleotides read TGTGCCAGCAGCCCGGGACAGGGGGCCCTCTACGAGCAGTACTTC.

CDR3 loop: CASSAGTGGESWNIQYF. CDR3 bases: TGTGCCAGCAGCGCCGGGACAGGGGGCGAAAGCTGGAACATTCAGTACTTC. This chain connects TRBV9 to TRBJ2-4; 12 bases fit TRBD1. Germline V gene lookup returns CDR1 SGDLS and CDR2 YYNGEE. Trimming removed 3 bases from V and 7 bases from J; junction bases left unmatched: 11. This CDR3 comprises 17 residues.

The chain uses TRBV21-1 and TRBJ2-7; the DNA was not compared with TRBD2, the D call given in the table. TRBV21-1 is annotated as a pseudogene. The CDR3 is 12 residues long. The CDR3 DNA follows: TGTGCCAGCAGGCACACTAGGGTTTGGCAGTACTTC. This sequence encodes CASRHTRVWQYF.